This T cell receptor beta chain was captured by sequencing in a study of T cell responses to AZD1222 COVID-19 vaccine. Measured with immunoSEQ multiplex PCR; TCRdb has only the in-frame clones, and not every one. The sample yields approximately 190,000 clones, 80% to 95% seen once. Germline V lookup: CDR1 SGHNT, CDR2 YYREEE (reference sequence). The length of the CDR3 is 13 residues. Trimming left V 7 bases short and J 6 bases short, with 13 bases between. The V call is TRBV5-4, the J call TRBJ2-2; D is unclear. This clonotype was sampled from an adult in good health. Sequences were derived from peripheral blood, sampled on day 0 of AZD1222 vaccination. The CDR3 spells CASQTNPPGELFF. CDR3 in DNA: TGTGCCAGCCAGACGAATCCTCCCGGGGAGCTGTTTTTT.